This T cell receptor beta chain was sequenced in a study of control samples from healthy donors and cancer patients. The ends were cut back, 1 base at V and 6 bases at J, with 14 bases in the middle. Germline CDR1 reads MGHRA; CDR2 reads YSYEKL. CDR3 length equals 15 residues. Data came from immunoSEQ multiplex PCR; TCRdb stores just in-frame clones and leaves some out. The data contain approximately 68,000 clones, approximately 83% of them singletons. Sequenced sample: blood. This TCR was sampled from a man between 60 and 75 years old in good health. The J gene is TRBJ2-3, the V gene TRBV4-1, with TRBD2 as a possible D gene (6 bases). CDR3: CASSQVHLAGDTQYF. CDR3 sequence (DNA): TGCGCCAGCAGCCAAGTTCACCTGGCGGGGGATACGCAGTATTTT.